This T cell receptor beta chain was found in a study of brain T cells in children with intractable seizures. The study, taken as a whole, reports: Patients' HCMV serostatus was unknown; virus specificity rests on CDR3 similarity alone.

The J segment lost 1 base and the V segment lost 0 bases, leaving 14 bases of the junction unmatched. The germline V gene encodes CDR1 SGHNT and CDR2 YENEEA. This CDR3 has 19 amino acids. Comment on this clone: Its target is not known.

The sequenced cases were selected for having the highest brain T cell transcript signatures. At least one anti-epileptic drug was given before surgery. Sequencing used immunoSEQ multiplex PCR; TCRdb keeps in-frame clones, though not all of them. This sample has roughly 80,000 clones; 90% to 95% occur once, and the top ten carry about 23%. V gene TRBV11-3 combines with J gene TRBJ1-1, with TRBD1 matching 7 bases. This clonotype originated in a girl aged 2 to 9 with Rasmussen encephalitis and intractable seizures. The specimen was peripheral blood, collected at surgery. The CDR3 here is CASSLEGVWGQTKNTEAFF. Here the CDR3 DNA reads TGTGCCAGCAGCTTAGAAGGTGTTTGGGGACAGACAAAGAACACTGAAGCTTTCTTT.